Shown below are 27 T cell receptor beta chains from a single sample sequenced in a study of T cell responses to AZD1222 COVID-19 vaccine. Sequencing was performed with immunoSEQ multiplex PCR; in TCRdb, only in-frame clones are kept and a portion is missing. The sample contains about 140,000 clones, around 91% of which appear only once. Sequencing was performed on peripheral blood, taken on day 0 of AZD1222 vaccination. These receptor sequences come from an adult in good health.

The CDR3 coding sequence is TGCAGTGCTGTAAGGGATGGCTACACCTTC. Protein sequence: CSAVRDGYTF. This chain links TRBV20-1 with TRBJ1-2; no reliable D call. The CDR3 runs to 10 residues. The V and J ends lost 5 bases and 6 bases respectively, with 7 bases between them. Per the germline V gene, CDR1 is DFQATT and CDR2 is SNEGSKA (reference sequence).

Details on this clone: This CDR3 is also generated by other DNA sequences in the sample. V gene TRBV12-3 or TRBV12-4 combines with J gene TRBJ1-1; no definite D call. Trimming left V 6 bases short and J 0 bases short, with 5 bases between. CDR3 length equals 12 residues. For the CDR3, the DNA is TGTGCCAGCAGCCGGGTGAACACTGAAGCTTTCTTT. Translating it yields CASSRVNTEAFF.

The gene calls are TRBV7-3 and TRBJ1-2, with TRBD1 matching over 8 bases. The CDR3 is 14 residues long. Germline trimming cut 5 bases from V and 5 bases from J; bases unmatched to any gene: 7. The germline V gene encodes CDR1 SGHTA and CDR2 FQGTGA. The CDR3 sequence: CASSPKRTGYGYTF. The DNA for the CDR3 is TGTGCCAGCAGCCCGAAGCGGACAGGGTATGGCTACACCTTC.

The chain links TRBV5-1 to TRBJ2-1, with 8 bases identical to TRBD2. In germline, CDR1 is SGHRS, CDR2 YFSETQ. V lost 5 bases and J lost 0; bases outside the gene matches: 4. The length of the CDR3 is 15 residues. The CDR3 DNA sequence: TGCGCCAGCAGAAGCGGGAGCAGCTCCTACAATGAGCAGTTCTTC. This translates into CASRSGSSSYNEQFF.

This chain joins TRBV12-3 or TRBV12-4 and TRBJ2-2; a possible D gene is TRBD2 (7 bases). V shed 11 bases and J shed 6 bases, with 10 bases lying between them. CDR3 length equals 11 residues. The chain's CDR3 is CAWGGSGELFF. CDR3 sequence (DNA): TGTGCCTGGGGGGGCTCCGGGGAGCTGTTTTTT.

The chain joins TRBV9 to TRBJ2-3, with 7 bases fitting TRBD1. CDR3 length: 17 residues. Trimming cost V 4 bases and J 4 bases; bases outside gene matches: 15. CDR1 and CDR2 (germline): SGDLS, YYNGEE. CDR3 sequence reads: CASSPRTRTGLADTQYF. The CDR3 DNA sequence: TGTGCCAGCAGCCCACGAACAAGGACAGGTCTCGCAGATACGCAGTATTTT.

Only one count was recorded for this clone. V usage is TRBV29-1 and J usage is TRBJ1-2; D is ambiguous. This CDR3 contains 12 residues. Trimming cost V 2 bases and J 5 bases, with 9 bases left between them. The germline V gene encodes CDR1 SQVTM and CDR2 ANQGSEA. The CDR3 DNA sequence: TGCAGCGTTGAAAGCAGGCCATATGGCTACACCTTC. It encodes CSVESRPYGYTF.

The chain has TRBV11-2 and TRBJ2-3; TRBD2 agrees at 14 bases. Germline V gene lookup returns CDR1 SGHAT and CDR2 FQNNGV. The CDR3 spans 16 residues. V lost 3 bases, J lost 6 bases, and 5 bases stayed unmatched. CDR3 region: CASSFGTSGSRDTQYF. CDR3 sequence (DNA): TGTGCCAGCAGCTTCGGGACTAGCGGGAGTAGGGATACGCAGTATTTT.

The chain links TRBV27 to TRBJ1-2; D is possibly TRBD1 (6 bases). V lost 2 bases, J lost 5 bases, and 15 bases lay in between. This CDR3 contains 15 residues. From germline, CDR1 is MNHEY and CDR2 SMNVEV (reference sequence). The CDR3 reads CASSLRGHGDYGYTF. CDR3 sequence (DNA): TGTGCCAGCAGTTTAAGGGGACACGGAGATTATGGCTACACCTTC.

The chain is built from TRBV7-9 and TRBJ2-4, with TRBD2 matching over 9 bases. CDR1 and CDR2 from the germline V gene are SEHNR and FQNEAQ (reference sequence). The ends lost 9 bases at V and 8 bases at J; junction bases unmatched: 17. The CDR3 runs 16 residues. The CDR3, as DNA: TGTGCCAGTCAGCTTTACCAGCGGGAGGAAGGGGACATTCAGTACTTC. Amino acid sequence: CASQLYQREEGDIQYF.

This clone was observed a single time. V and J are TRBV11-3 and TRBJ2-6; weak D call: TRBD2 (7 bases). CDR1 is SGHNT, CDR2 YENEEA, per germline. CDR3 length: 18 amino acids. The V end lost 4 bases, the J end lost 0 bases, and 16 bases lay between the germline ends. CDR3 in amino acids: CASSSSGGASSGANVLTF. Written as DNA, the CDR3 is TGTGCCAGCAGCTCCTCGGGGGGCGCCTCCTCTGGGGCCAACGTCCTGACTTTC. Full variable domain (outside the CDR3, taken from reference TRBV11-3 and TRBJ2-6): EAGVVQSPRYKIIEKKQPVAFWCNPISGHNTLYWYLQNLGQGPELLIRYENEEAVDDSQLPKDRFSAERLKGVDSTLKIQPAELGDSAVYLCASSSSGGASSGANVLTFGAGSRLTVL.

Points on this clone: One end of the junction does not line up with germline, which may come from a read error. The gene calls are TRBV7-7 and TRBJ2-5; the D gene is possibly TRBD1 (5 bases). The CDR3 loop spans 13 amino acids. Germline CDR1 reads SSHAT; CDR2 reads FNYEAQ (reference sequence). CDR3 in DNA: TGTGCTAGCAGCTTAGGGGCGGAGGAGACCCAGTACTTC. This gives the protein CASSLGAEETQYF.

As to this clone: At one end the junction does not follow the germline gene, possibly because of a read error. The DNA for the CDR3 is TGTGCTAGCAGCCGCTGGCGGGGTCTCTCCTACAATGAGCAGTTCTTC. Translated: CASSRWRGLSYNEQFF. V usage is TRBV7-7 and J usage is TRBJ2-1; D might be TRBD2 (6 bases). The germline CDR1 and CDR2 sequences are SSHAT and FNYEAQ (reference sequence). The CDR3 is 16 residues long.

The V gene is TRBV19, the J gene TRBJ1-5; maybe TRBD1 (6 bases). There are 17 residues in the CDR3. In germline, CDR1 is LNHDA, CDR2 SQIVND (reference sequence). V lost 5 bases and J lost 1, with 18 bases in between. The CDR3 region has the DNA TGTGCCAGTAGTCCTCGCCCTGGAGGGGGGAGCAATCAGCCCCAGCATTTT. Encoded protein: CASSPRPGGGSNQPQHF.

V and J are TRBV5-1 and TRBJ1-1; D is perhaps TRBD1 (6 bases). Trimming left V 4 bases short and J 5 bases short, with 15 bases between. Germline loops: CDR1 SGHRS, CDR2 YFSETQ. The CDR3 loop spans 14 amino acids. DNA for the CDR3: TGCGCCAGCAGCCCGTACAGGGTTGAAACTGAAGCTTTCTTT. Protein: CASSPYRVETEAFF.

This clone has a single count. J is TRBJ2-1 and V is TRBV3-1 (or the pseudogene TRBV3-2); possible D gene TRBD2, 6 bases. Trimming pared 5 bases from V and 2 bases from J, leaving 13 bases between. This CDR3 region has 15 residues. Germline V gene lookup returns CDR1 LGHDT and CDR2 YNNKEL (reference sequence). CDR3 DNA: TGTGCCAGCAGCACCGGGACTTATACCTACAATGAGCAGTTCTTC. As protein: CASSTGTYTYNEQFF.

The chain combines TRBV3-1 (or the pseudogene TRBV3-2) with TRBJ1-2; tentatively, D is TRBD1 (5 bases). Germline V gives CDR1 LGHDT, CDR2 YNNKEL (reference sequence). The CDR3 is 15 amino acids. V gave up 8 bases and J gave up 6 bases, with 22 bases separating them. CDR3 sequence: CASYSGDLLTHGYTF. CDR3 coding DNA: TGTGCCAGCTACAGCGGGGACTTATTAACCCATGGCTACACCTTC.

The chain employs TRBV15 and TRBJ2-7, with D possibly matching TRBD2 (6 bases). This CDR3 is 14 amino acids long. Trimming shortened V by 3 bases and J by 5 bases, and 14 bases separated the two germline ends. Germline values: CDR1 LNHNV, CDR2 YYDKDF (reference sequence). This CDR3 reads CATSRAEEGHEQYF. The DNA of the CDR3 is TGTGCCACCAGCAGGGCGGAGGAGGGCCACGAGCAGTACTTC.

The rearrangement joins TRBV3-1 (or the pseudogene TRBV3-2) to TRBJ2-4, with D perhaps matching TRBD1 or TRBD2 (5 bases each). CDR3 length equals 17 residues. The V end lost 0 bases, the J end lost 0 bases, and 12 bases lay between the germline ends. Germline V CDR1 and CDR2: LGHDT, YNNKEL (reference sequence). The chain's CDR3 is CASSQDFRDRAKNIQYF. CDR3 in DNA: TGTGCCAGCAGCCAAGATTTCAGGGACCGAGCCAAAAACATTCAGTACTTC.

This clone was seen once. V and J are TRBV2 and TRBJ1-2; possibly TRBD1 for D (5 bases). Per germline, CDR1 SNHLY and CDR2 FYNNEI. This CDR3 has 10 residues. Trimming shortened V by 10 bases and J by 7 bases, and 10 bases separated the two germline ends. The CDR3 spells CATRGFGYTF. The CDR3 nucleotides read TGTGCCACCCGGGGCTTTGGCTACACCTTC.

V and J are TRBV6-5 and TRBJ2-1; D call uncertain. V was shortened by 0 bases and J by 10 bases, with 16 bases between the two germline ends. The CDR3 consists of 15 residues. Germline V gene sequence: CDR1 MNHEY, CDR2 SVGAGI. CDR3 protein: CASSYSDRTVGEQFF. The CDR3 nucleotides read TGTGCCAGCAGTTACTCTGATAGGACGGTGGGGGAGCAGTTCTTC.

The V call is TRBV30, the J call TRBJ1-1; D may be TRBD1 (6 bases). Trimming pared 5 bases from V and 0 bases from J, leaving 13 bases between. The CDR3 is made up of 14 amino acids. Germline V gene data show CDR1 as GTSNPN and CDR2 as SVGIG (reference sequence). The CDR3 sequence: CAWGAGHLNTEAFF. CDR3 nucleotides: TGTGCCTGGGGTGCGGGACACCTGAACACTGAAGCTTTCTTT.

CDR3 region: CSAHSYTEAFF. In nucleotides, the CDR3 is TGCAGTGCCCACAGTTACACTGAAGCTTTCTTT. The chain carries TRBV20-1 and TRBJ1-1; D remains unclear. CDR1 and CDR2 from the germline V gene are DFQATT and SNEGSKA (reference sequence). The CDR3 is 11 residues long. With 6 bases removed from V and 3 bases from J, the gap between germline ends came to 8 bases.

This chain links TRBV12-3 or TRBV12-4 with TRBJ1-1, with D unresolved. CDR3 size: 12 residues. V was clipped by 6 bases and J by 4 bases, with 9 bases between them. CDR3 nucleotide sequence: TGTGCCAGCAGCCCGACCGGCACTGAAGCTTTCTTT. Translating it yields CASSPTGTEAFF.

The chain recombines TRBV3-1 (or the pseudogene TRBV3-2) with TRBJ2-3, with D uncertain. Trimming took 1 base from V and 0 from J, leaving 5 bases between them. CDR1 and CDR2 (germline): LGHDT, YNNKEL (reference sequence). This CDR3 has 14 residues. In DNA form, the CDR3 reads TGTGCCAGCAGCCAAGCGCCGAGCACAGATACGCAGTATTTT. This encodes CASSQAPSTDTQYF.

The chain recombines TRBV19 with TRBJ2-7, with unresolved D. Between the trimmed V and J ends, which lost 8 bases and 0 bases, there was a span of 14 bases. CDR1 is LNHDA, CDR2 SQIVND, per germline (reference sequence). CDR3 length equals 14 residues. CDR3 sequence: CASSHASSSYEQYF. The CDR3 nucleotides are TGTGCCAGTTCTCACGCGTCGAGCTCCTACGAGCAGTACTTC.

This clone was observed a single time. The chain employs TRBV27 and TRBJ1-2, with D tentatively TRBD1 (6 bases). Trimming shortened V by 3 bases and J by 4 bases, and 12 bases separated the two germline ends. The CDR3 has 14 residues. Germline values: CDR1 MNHEY, CDR2 SMNVEV (reference sequence). CDR3 in amino acids: CASSFSQGPYGYTF. The CDR3 coding sequence is TGTGCCAGCAGTTTCTCCCAGGGGCCCTATGGCTACACCTTC.